A single count supports the clone carrying this TCR beta chain. The antigen remains undetermined. At the time of sampling, donors were nominally healthy, though unrecorded immune exposures were likely. This entry comes from a study of cytomegalovirus exposure and HLA in healthy donors. Whole-study findings and limits: Most likely, a cluster of highly shared sequence variants arose as a sequencing artifact.

PCR was performed using 60 Vbeta and 13 Jbeta primers. TCRdb's copy holds only in-frame clones and misses some; the assay was immunoSEQ multiplex PCR. The sample records about 180,000 clones, over 75% being singletons. Input material: PBMCs. The TCR comes from a woman aged 45-65 years in good health and CMV-seronegative.

The CDR3 DNA sequence: TGTGCCAGTAGTATACGGGGGAGTACTGACGAGCAGTACTTC. As protein: CASSIRGSTDEQYF. The V and J genes are TRBV19 and TRBJ2-7; the D gene is possibly TRBD2 (6 bases). V was cut by 2 bases and J by 5 bases, with 13 bases left in between. The CDR3 sequence is 14 residues long. CDR1 LNHDA and CDR2 SQIVND come from the germline V gene (reference sequence).